This T cell receptor beta chain appears in the sequencing data of a study of shared clonotypes between healthy human individuals. Sequenced by immunoSEQ multiplex PCR; TCRdb stores in-frame clones only, minus some. The table lists approximately 1.5 million clones, approximately 98% of them singletons. With 4 bases removed from V and 6 bases from J, the gap between germline ends came to 14 bases. This CDR3 has 14 amino acids. Germline CDR1 is SSHAT and CDR2 is FNYEAQ (reference sequence). Sequenced sample: naive CD4+ T cells sorted from blood. Subset specified: CD45RA+ positively selected. The chain couples TRBV7-7 to TRBJ2-3; maybe TRBD1 (6 bases). The clonotype was recovered from a man under 40 in good health. This chain's CDR3 is CASSSDRPPDTQYF. The DNA of the CDR3 is TGTGCCAGCAGCTCCGACAGGCCCCCGGATACGCAGTATTTT.